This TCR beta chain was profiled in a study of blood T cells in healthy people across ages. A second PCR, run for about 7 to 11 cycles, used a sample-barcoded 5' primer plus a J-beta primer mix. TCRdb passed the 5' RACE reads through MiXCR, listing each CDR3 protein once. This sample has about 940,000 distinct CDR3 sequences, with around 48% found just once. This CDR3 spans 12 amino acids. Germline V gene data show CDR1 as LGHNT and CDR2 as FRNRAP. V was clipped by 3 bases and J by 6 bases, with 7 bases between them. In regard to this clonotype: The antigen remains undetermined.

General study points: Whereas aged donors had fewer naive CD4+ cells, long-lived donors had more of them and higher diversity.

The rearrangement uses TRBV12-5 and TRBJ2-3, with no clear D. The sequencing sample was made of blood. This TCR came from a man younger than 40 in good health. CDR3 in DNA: TGTGCTAGTGGTTTTGGGTGGGATACGCAGTATTTT. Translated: CASGFGWDTQYF.